This T cell receptor beta chain was identified during a study of breast tumors, draining lymph nodes, adjacent tissues. Whole-study findings and limits: Most tumor T cells seemingly derive from lymph node, then expand in tumor. Compared with basal-like, luminal-like tumors shared significantly more repertoire with nontumor tissue. Data only fit, rather than demonstrated, lymph node origin of most tumor T cells. Tumor TCR diversity was below lymph nodes but above nontumor tissue.

One entry per CDR3 protein results from TCRdb running MiXCR on the multiplex PCR reads. The table shows more than 30,000 distinct CDR3 sequences, with about 60% occurring only once. A remark on this clonotype: Its antigen is not known.

The material sequenced was breast tumor tissue. The receptor comes from a female donor with breast cancer. Some clones in this sample may be carry-over from other donors' samples.

CDR3 loop: CASSSRRTNEKLFF. CDR3 nucleotides: TGTGCCAGCAGTTCTCGACGGACTAATGAAAAACTGTTTTTT. The chain joins TRBV6-1 to TRBJ1-4; no reliable D call. The CDR3 runs to 14 residues. V shed 5 bases and J shed 2 bases, with 9 bases lying between them. CDR1 is MNHNS, CDR2 SASEGT, per germline.